Detailed here is one TCR beta chain. The table came from immunoSEQ multiplex PCR; TCRdb's copy has only in-frame clones and leaves some out. Of approximately 300,000 clones listed, more than 85% were seen once; the top ten hold around 20%. The sample belongs to a study of blood T cell repertoires in COVID-19. The germline V gene encodes CDR1 SGHDN and CDR2 FVKESK. The CDR3 runs 13 residues. Trimming removed 4 bases from V and 3 bases from J, with 9 bases in between. Participant-reported clinical history was the basis for cohort assignment. This TCR came from a woman younger than 45 who had recovered from COVID-19. The sequencing input was PBMCs or T cells enriched from blood (not recorded which). The rearrangement joins TRBV14 to TRBJ1-1, with D tentatively TRBD1 (6 bases). CDR3 loop: CASSLDRYTEAFF. CDR3 nucleotide sequence: TGTGCCAGCAGCCTTGACAGGTACACTGAAGCTTTCTTT.